The sequence of this T cell receptor (beta chain) was determined in a study of response to subunit inactivated influenza vaccine. TCRdb reprocessed the RT-PCR reads via MiXCR and lists one record per CDR3 protein. This sample yields fewer than 750,000 distinct CDR3 sequences, of which 14% are seen a single time; 8.5% to 14% belongs to the top ten. Whole-study findings and limits: Authors suggested each seasonal influenza vaccination recruits few new T cells.

V shed 3 bases and J shed 11 bases, with 8 bases lying between them. The CDR3 has 12 amino acids. CDR1 and CDR2 from the germline V gene are SGHVS and FQNEAQ. This clonotype was seen a few times. The antigen is not known. This sequence was found in a man in his forties or fifties who received an inactivated influenza vaccine. The chain is built from TRBV7-8 and TRBJ1-6; D is undetermined. The source material was PBMCs from blood, sampled roughly 12 days after vaccination. The CDR3 reads CASSLGMTPLHF. The CDR3 region has the DNA TGTGCCAGCAGCTTGGGGATGACACCCCTCCACTTT.